The 10 T cell receptor beta chains given below trace back to one sample, sequenced in a study of OX40 agonist ivuxolimab in advanced cancers. Sequencing used immunoSEQ multiplex PCR; TCRdb keeps in-frame clones, though not all of them. The table includes roughly 53,000 clones, approximately 80% detected once. The sample in question was CD4+ or CD8+ T cells sorted from blood, obtained in a trial of the OX40 agonist ivuxolimab. The receptors were sampled from an adult with an advanced solid tumor such as melanoma, head and neck, liver or kidney cancer.

This chain uses TRBV2 with TRBJ2-5, with D maybe TRBD1 (5 bases). CDR1 is SNHLY and CDR2 is FYNNEI in the germline V gene. This CDR3 has 16 residues. Trimming took off 3 bases at V and 1 base at J, with 15 bases between the two ends. CDR3 nucleotide sequence: TGTGCCAGCAGTGAGACAGCCATCGGTTCCCAAGAGACCCAGTACTTC. Encoded protein: CASSETAIGSQETQYF.

This clone was recorded once. This rearrangement joins TRBV7-2 to TRBJ2-3; no clear D. V lost 8 bases, J lost 1 base, and 7 bases lay in between. CDR3 length equals 12 residues. CDR1 SGHTA and CDR2 FQGNSA come from the germline V gene. DNA of the CDR3: TGTGCCAGCGAACGGGGCACAGATACGCAGTATTTT. It translates to CASERGTDTQYF.

The V call is TRBV10-3, the J call TRBJ2-7; D tentatively reads TRBD1 or TRBD2 (5 bases each). The germline gives CDR1 ENHRY, CDR2 SYGVKD. CDR3 size: 16 residues. V was pared by 2 bases and J by 2 bases, with 16 bases between. CDR3 bases: TGTGCCATCAGTGAGCGACGGGACGATAGAACCTACGAGCAGTACGTC. Translating it yields CAISERRDDRTYEQYV.

The V call is TRBV2, the J call TRBJ1-2; the D gene is possibly TRBD1 (5 bases). The germline V and J ends were trimmed by 8 bases and 7 bases, with 17 bases remaining between them. The CDR3 has 13 residues. Germline values: CDR1 SNHLY, CDR2 FYNNEI. CDR3 loop: CASSPADIGGYTF. The CDR3 DNA is TGTGCCAGCTCTCCTGCGGACATTGGTGGCTACACCTTC.

This clone was seen only once. The V and J genes are TRBV5-4 and TRBJ2-6, with 8 bases fitting TRBD1. Germline loops: CDR1 SGHNT, CDR2 YYREEE (reference sequence). The CDR3 is 17 amino acids. J was trimmed by 4 bases and V by 0 bases; bases with no gene match: 6. CDR3 DNA: TGTGCCAGCAGCTTGGAGGCCAGGGGGCCCGGGGCCAACGTCCTGACTTTC. It yields the protein CASSLEARGPGANVLTF. Together with reference TRBV5-4 and TRBJ2-6, the CDR3 gives the full variable domain: ETGVTQSPTHLIKTRGQQVTLRCSSQSGHNTVSWYQQALGQGPQFIFQYYREEENGRGNFPPRFSGLQFPNYSSELNVNALELDDSALYLCASSLEARGPGANVLTFGAGSRLTVL.

This clone was seen a few times. The rearrangement uses TRBV7-9 and TRBJ2-1, with 7 nucleotides matching TRBD1. The CDR3 runs to 14 residues. The germline gives CDR1 SEHNR, CDR2 FQNEAQ (reference sequence). After removal of 0 bases from V and 8 bases from J, the junction contained 4 bases not matched to a gene. In nucleotides, the CDR3 is TGTGCCAGCAGCTTAGCGACAGGGAAGGATGAGCAGTTCTTC. This translates into CASSLATGKDEQFF.

This rearrangement joins TRBV5-6 to TRBJ2-5; a weak D match, TRBD2 (6 bases). This CDR3 contains 14 residues. Per germline, CDR1 SGHDT and CDR2 YYEEEE. V lost 6 bases to trimming and J lost 2 bases, with 14 bases between them. The CDR3 is CASTTWGEQETQYF. The CDR3 DNA is TGTGCCAGCACCACCTGGGGGGAGCAAGAGACCCAGTACTTC.

The rearrangement links TRBV14 to TRBJ2-5; D possibly corresponds to TRBD2 (7 bases). The germline CDR1 and CDR2 sequences are SGHDN and FVKESK. The ends were cut back, 0 bases at V and 2 bases at J, with 19 bases in the middle. The CDR3 has 18 residues. The DNA for the CDR3 is TGTGCCAGCAGCCAAGATAAGCGCGGGGGCCGGGGGCAAGAGACCCAGTACTTC. Protein: CASSQDKRGGRGQETQYF.

V and J are TRBV25-1 and TRBJ2-5, with TRBD2 identical over 12 bases. Germline V gene lookup returns CDR1 MGHDK and CDR2 SYGVNS. V shed 4 bases and J 7 bases; nucleotides not matched to a gene: 13. The CDR3 runs to 17 residues. The CDR3 DNA is TGTGCCAGCAGTGGCCCCCTCTGGACTAGCGGGGCAGGGACCCAGTACTTC. Its protein product is CASSGPLWTSGAGTQYF.

On this clone itself: In the same sample, other DNA sequences code for this CDR3. The rearrangement links TRBV7-9 to TRBJ2-5; 11 bases line up with TRBD2. The CDR3 is made up of 14 amino acids. Per the germline V gene, CDR1 is SEHNR and CDR2 is FQNEAQ (reference sequence). V lost 3 bases to trimming and J lost 3 bases; unmatched junction nucleotides: 0. In nucleotides, the CDR3 is TGTGCCAGCAGCTTGGGACTAGCGGAAGAGACCCAGTACTTC. Residues: CASSLGLAEETQYF.